This entry describes one TCR beta chain. Authors' data handling: Cell counts per sample came from amplifying reference gene primers. Profiled with immunoSEQ multiplex PCR; TCRdb holds only in-frame clones, not every one. V and J calls and clone size follow that table, whereas D and trimming were derived from the DNA. The sample consists of about 54,000 clones, 90% of them appearing once. This record belongs to a study of blood T cell repertoires in COVID-19. Across the whole study: Some COVID-19 samples were acute and others convalescent; all came from the United States, Italy and Spain. T cells, B-cell-depleted T cells, or PBMCs provided the cDNA or gDNA that served as material.

The germline gives CDR1 SGHRS, CDR2 YFSETQ. Trimming stripped 6 bases from V and 4 bases from J, with 17 bases between. The length of the CDR3 is 16 residues. This clonotype was sampled from a woman aged 35 to 49 with active COVID-19. V and J are TRBV5-1 and TRBJ2-6, with unresolved D. The specimen was peripheral blood. CDR3 loop: CASTTLDILGANVLTF. Written as DNA, the CDR3 is TGCGCCAGCACGACGTTAGACATTTTGGGGGCCAACGTCCTGACTTTC. Combining the CDR3 with reference TRBV5-1 and TRBJ2-6 gives the whole variable domain KAGVTQTPRYLIKTRGQQVTLSCSPISGHRSVSWYQQTPGQGLQFLFEYFSETQRNKGNFPGRFSGRQFSNSRSEMNVSTLELGDSALYLCASTTLDILGANVLTFGAGSRLTVL.